The rows below give T cell receptor beta chains drawn from one sample of a study of blood T cell repertoires in COVID-19. Assay used: immunoSEQ multiplex PCR; TCRdb lists only in-frame clones, some missing. The sample yields some 220,000 clones, 75% to 90% seen once. Sequencing input: peripheral blood. These receptors all come from a woman in her sixties or seventies with COVID-19, enrolled during active disease. Each CDR3 is given with its conserved first and last residue.

j_gene: TRBJ2-7
v_gene: TRBV19
CDR3aa: CASSIDSGTGVYEQYF

j_gene: TRBJ1-1
v_gene: TRBV7-9
CDR3aa: CASSLGGRRPLEAFF

j_gene: TRBJ2-1
v_gene: TRBV9
CDR3aa: CASSFQTSGTYNEQFF

j_gene: TRBJ2-7
v_gene: TRBV5-1
CDR3aa: CASSLDRGSHEQYF

j_gene: TRBJ1-2
v_gene: TRBV5-1
CDR3aa: CASSLDSRGRGYTF

j_gene: TRBJ1-1
v_gene: TRBV4-2
CDR3aa: CASSQDGRTEAFF

j_gene: TRBJ2-7
v_gene: TRBV11-1
CDR3aa: CASSLGQIYEQYF

j_gene: TRBJ1-1
v_gene: TRBV5-1
CDR3aa: CASSFRGTEAFF

j_gene: TRBJ2-7
v_gene: TRBV28
CDR3aa: CASSLGNRGLEQYF

j_gene: TRBJ1-2
v_gene: TRBV9
CDR3aa: CASSPSGSENYGYTF

j_gene: TRBJ1-5
v_gene: TRBV28
CDR3aa: CASSLTGFSNQPQHF

j_gene: TRBJ2-5
v_gene: TRBV7-8
CDR3aa: CASTLNRAGETQYF

j_gene: TRBJ2-1
v_gene: TRBV4-3
CDR3aa: CASSPGLLGDEQFF

j_gene: TRBJ1-1
v_gene: TRBV11-3
CDR3aa: CASSSTGEMNTEAFF

j_gene: TRBJ2-1
v_gene: TRBV11-3
CDR3aa: CASSLGGTSGREQFF

j_gene: TRBJ2-2
v_gene: TRBV28
CDR3aa: CASSFGISGLGDAGELFF

j_gene: TRBJ1-4
v_gene: TRBV3-1/TRBV3-2
CDR3aa: CASSQWKFKGRGEKLFF

j_gene: TRBJ1-5
v_gene: TRBV19
CDR3aa: CASRGSNQPQHF

j_gene: TRBJ2-4
v_gene: TRBV7-9
CDR3aa: CASSPRTELAKNIQYF

j_gene: TRBJ1-1
v_gene: TRBV27
CDR3aa: CASSSDSDTEAFF

j_gene: TRBJ2-2
v_gene: TRBV27
CDR3aa: CASNFARIDRAPGELFF

j_gene: TRBJ2-7
v_gene: TRBV4-1
CDR3aa: CASSQEASSGRPYEQYF

j_gene: TRBJ2-1
v_gene: TRBV6-1
CDR3aa: CASSEELAGEWGSEQFF

j_gene: TRBJ1-6
v_gene: TRBV27
CDR3aa: CASKRQGDSPLHF

j_gene: TRBJ1-1
v_gene: TRBV6-2/TRBV6-3
CDR3aa: CASSYGPRTGADTEAFF

j_gene: TRBJ1-2
v_gene: TRBV11-2
CDR3aa: CASSLDSNYGYTF

j_gene: TRBJ1-4
v_gene: TRBV5-1
CDR3aa: CASSLADAGGNEKLFF

j_gene: TRBJ1-1
v_gene: TRBV7-6
CDR3aa: CASSTQGGTEAFF

j_gene: TRBJ1-2
v_gene: TRBV9
CDR3aa: CASSRGQGGAYYGYTF

j_gene: TRBJ2-7
v_gene: TRBV28
CDR3aa: CASSWGGTGDLAWYF

j_gene: TRBJ2-7
v_gene: TRBV7-2
CDR3aa: CASSLFFGLAGNEQYF

j_gene: TRBJ2-5
v_gene: TRBV2
CDR3aa: CASSVQRGGWETQYF

j_gene: TRBJ1-5
v_gene: TRBV19
CDR3aa: CASSIGQTGNQPQHF

j_gene: TRBJ2-2
v_gene: TRBV3-1/TRBV3-2
CDR3aa: CASSQFGVGELFF

j_gene: TRBJ2-7
v_gene: TRBV30
CDR3aa: CAFGGTSEQYF

j_gene: TRBJ1-2
v_gene: TRBV7-9
CDR3aa: CASSAQGNYGYTF

j_gene: TRBJ2-5
v_gene: TRBV6-6
CDR3aa: CASSPHRTAETQYF

j_gene: TRBJ2-3
v_gene: TRBV19
CDR3aa: CASSIAWGEDTQYF

j_gene: TRBJ2-7
v_gene: TRBV9
CDR3aa: CASSVGGRFSYEQYF

j_gene: TRBJ2-2
v_gene: TRBV3-1/TRBV3-2
CDR3aa: CASSPQTSGTGELFF

j_gene: TRBJ1-2
v_gene: TRBV7-2
CDR3aa: CASSPTGGAYGYTF

j_gene: TRBJ2-7
v_gene: TRBV2
CDR3aa: CASSPGYEQYF

j_gene: TRBJ2-1
v_gene: TRBV5-1
CDR3aa: CASCRDTAYNEQFF

j_gene: TRBJ1-3
v_gene: TRBV28
CDR3aa: CASTIRVGGGNTIYF

j_gene: TRBJ2-7
v_gene: TRBV28
CDR3aa: CASSLSGKPYEQYF

j_gene: TRBJ2-3
v_gene: TRBV10-1
CDR3aa: CASSEDSGATTDTQYF

j_gene: TRBJ2-7
v_gene: TRBV2
CDR3aa: CASGKSGAGGPPEQYF

j_gene: TRBJ2-1
v_gene: TRBV10-3
CDR3aa: CASSLAGGSIEQFF

j_gene: TRBJ2-5
v_gene: TRBV7-3
CDR3aa: CASSLLAAETQYF

j_gene: TRBJ2-5
v_gene: TRBV18
CDR3aa: CASSPRLQETQYF

j_gene: TRBJ2-3
v_gene: TRBV20-1
CDR3aa: CSASGLAGGPRLDTQYF

j_gene: TRBJ2-1
v_gene: TRBV30
CDR3aa: CAWRPGHQYNEQFF

j_gene: TRBJ1-1
v_gene: TRBV28
CDR3aa: CASSTSDRRAFF

j_gene: TRBJ1-1
v_gene: TRBV18
CDR3aa: CASSQEGDTEAFF

j_gene: TRBJ2-2
v_gene: TRBV9
CDR3aa: CASSVVVRAGVRGELFF